The text below deals with one T cell receptor beta chain. With 5 bases removed from V and 2 bases from J, the gap between germline ends came to 9 bases. The CDR3 spans 13 residues. The data belong to a study of blood T cell repertoires in COVID-19. How the authors handled the data: The authors estimated nucleated cell counts from reference gene primer amplification. Method: immunoSEQ multiplex PCR; TCRdb's copy keeps in-frame clones and lacks some. V and J calls and clone size come straight from that table; D and trimming were deduced from the DNA. The profile covers 220,000 or so clones, with about 79% appearing a single time and 1.3% taken by the ten largest. The study drew participants aged about 18 to 95 years from under 30 US areas.

This clonotype originated in a woman aged 40 to 50 with acute COVID-19. This chain connects TRBV12-3 or TRBV12-4 to TRBJ1-1; D is perhaps TRBD1 (5 bases). The source material was PBMCs or T cells enriched from blood (not recorded which). CDR3 sequence (DNA): TGTGCCAGCAGTCTCAGGGAAAACACTGAAGCTTTCTTT. It translates to CASSLRENTEAFF.